This T cell receptor beta chain appears in the sequencing data of a study of blood T cell repertoires in COVID-19. Whole-study context: Nucleic acid was either cDNA or gDNA, and it came from T cells, B-cell-depleted T cells, or PBMCs.

The data were produced by immunoSEQ multiplex PCR, yet TCRdb's version contains in-frame clones alone and is incomplete. The repertoire includes about 92,000 clones, around 80% of them detected once, and approximately 8.7% sits in the top ten. V gave up 5 bases and J gave up 9 bases; unmatched junction bases: 12. The CDR3 extends over 15 amino acids. The germline V gene encodes CDR1 SGHNT and CDR2 YENEEA. V is TRBV11-3 and J is TRBJ2-1; 8 positions match TRBD2. Sequencing was carried out using peripheral blood. This TCR came from a man aged 45-60 years who had recovered from COVID-19. CDR3 nucleotides: TGTGCCAGCAGCACCATAGCGGGATCTTTCACTGAGCAGTTCTTC. Encoded protein: CASSTIAGSFTEQFF. Drawing the rest from reference TRBV11-3 and TRBJ2-1, the complete variable domain is EAGVVQSPRYKIIEKKQPVAFWCNPISGHNTLYWYLQNLGQGPELLIRYENEEAVDDSQLPKDRFSAERLKGVDSTLKIQPAELGDSAVYLCASSTIAGSFTEQFFGPGTRLTVL.